This T cell receptor beta chain was identified in a study of T cells in pancreatic ductal adenocarcinoma (dated by TCRdb to about 2017). Turning to the overall study: Surgically resected pancreatic ductal adenocarcinoma specimens were analyzed for the quantity, spatial distribution, and characteristics of both suppressive cells and tumor-infiltrating CD8+ T cells, an effort aimed at clarifying the adaptive T-cell response occurring naturally. General conclusions and limits of the study: Since most pancreatic cancer patients present with inoperable disease, the resected cohort was skewed toward the minority of patients who had early-stage disease. No significant difference in T-cell clonality was found between tumor and blood, with mean clonality of about 0.11 in tumors and 0.072 in blood. Because tumors are enriched in CD45RO+ effector T cells rather than naive T cells, which biases toward lower diversity, comparisons of clonality between tumor and blood may be biased. Compared with tumor samples, blood samples had more total productive templates and around 8-fold more unique clonotypes.

Pancreatic ductal adenocarcinoma patients who had undergone surgery without neoadjuvant therapy were selected. Peripheral blood was collected in heparin tubes, and PBMCs were isolated by histopaque density gradient and cryopreserved in roughly 9.5% DMSO. Using the DNeasy Blood and Tissue Kit with Proteinase K and RNase treatment, genomic DNA was extracted from 7 PBMC and roughly ten flash-frozen tumor specimens. TCR beta CDR3 regions were amplified from genomic DNA using the immunoSEQ hsTCRB kit. An Illumina HiSeq system was used for high-throughput TRB CDR3 sequencing. In the source study's methods: Sequencing reads were analyzed with the immunoSEQ software, and nonproductive sequences with premature stops or frame-shifts were excluded. To calculate repertoire clonality, Shannon entropy was normalized by log2 of the number of unique productive sequences, and that value was subtracted from one. Drawn from immuneACCESS, this table holds only the in-frame rearrangements with V and J called that TCRdb kept. Clones are partly lost; checked studies trace under half to an unresolved V gene and leave the rest unexplained. V, J and clone size reflect that table, while D and trimming were determined from the DNA. The sample table lists about 100,000 clones, over 90% of them with a count of one. The ten largest clones take up around 2.9% of the sample.

Regarding this clone: Its antigen specificity is not known. No base quality information exists; no much larger clone differs at one position.

The germline V gene provides CDR1 MGHRA and CDR2 YSYEKL. The CDR3 has 18 amino acids, counting the end cysteine and phenylalanine. The only DNA kept is the CDR3, 54 bases in frame from the first base. The junction shows trimming of 2 bases on V and 0 bases on J, plus 17 bases between the germline ends. This TCR came from a human donor with pancreatic ductal adenocarcinoma. The rearrangement joined TRBV4-1 to TRBJ2-4; TRBD1 is a possible D gene, resting on 5 matching bases. Sequenced: PBMCs. CDR3 region: CASSQRPAGIRAKNIQYF. The sequence in DNA is TGCGCCAGCAGCCAAAGGCCGGCAGGGATCCGAGCCAAAAACATTCAGTACTTC.